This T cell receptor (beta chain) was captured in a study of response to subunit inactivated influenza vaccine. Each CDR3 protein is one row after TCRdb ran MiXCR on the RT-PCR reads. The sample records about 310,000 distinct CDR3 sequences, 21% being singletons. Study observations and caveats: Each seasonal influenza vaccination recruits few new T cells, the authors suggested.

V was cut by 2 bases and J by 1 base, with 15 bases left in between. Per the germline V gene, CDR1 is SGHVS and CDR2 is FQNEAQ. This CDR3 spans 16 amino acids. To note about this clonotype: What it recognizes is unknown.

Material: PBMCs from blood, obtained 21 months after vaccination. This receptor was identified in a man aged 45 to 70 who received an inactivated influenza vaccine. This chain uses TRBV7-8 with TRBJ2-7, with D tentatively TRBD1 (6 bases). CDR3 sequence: CASSLLGQGRSYEQYF. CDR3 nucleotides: TGTGCCAGCAGCTTATTGGGGCAGGGGAGATCCTACGAGCAGTACTTC.